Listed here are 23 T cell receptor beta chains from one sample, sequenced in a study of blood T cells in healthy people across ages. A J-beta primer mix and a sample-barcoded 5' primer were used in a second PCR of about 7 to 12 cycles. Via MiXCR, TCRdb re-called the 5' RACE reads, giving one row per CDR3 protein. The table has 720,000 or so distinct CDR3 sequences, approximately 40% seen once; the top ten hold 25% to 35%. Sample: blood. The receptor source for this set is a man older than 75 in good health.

CDR3 loop: CASSLDDMPSGEQYF. For the CDR3, the DNA is TGCGCCAGCAGCTTGGATGATATGCCGTCAGGCGAGCAGTACTTC. The rearrangement uses TRBV5-1 and TRBJ2-7; no reliable D call. V was trimmed by 0 bases and J by 6 bases, leaving 16 bases between them. Germline CDR1 and CDR2: SGHRS and YFSETQ. The CDR3 covers 15 residues.

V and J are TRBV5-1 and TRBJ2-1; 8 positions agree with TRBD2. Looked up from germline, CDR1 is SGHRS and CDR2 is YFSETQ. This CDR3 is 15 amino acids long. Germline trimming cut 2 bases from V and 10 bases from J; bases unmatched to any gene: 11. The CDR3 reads CASSLDGGESREQFF. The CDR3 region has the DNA TGCGCCAGCAGCTTAGACGGGGGGGAGTCTCGGGAGCAGTTCTTC.

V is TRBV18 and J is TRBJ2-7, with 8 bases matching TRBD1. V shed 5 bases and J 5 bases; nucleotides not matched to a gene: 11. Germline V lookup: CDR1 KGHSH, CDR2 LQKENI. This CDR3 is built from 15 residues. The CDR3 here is CASSSTESGGNEQYF. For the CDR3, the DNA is TGTGCCAGCTCAAGCACCGAGTCAGGGGGCAACGAGCAGTACTTC. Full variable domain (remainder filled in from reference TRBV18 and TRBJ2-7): NAGVMQNPRHLVRRRGQEARLRCSPMKGHSHVYWYRQLPEEGLKFMVYLQKENIIDESGMPKERFSAEFPKEGPSILRIQQVVRGDSAAYFCASSSTESGGNEQYFGPGTRLTVT.

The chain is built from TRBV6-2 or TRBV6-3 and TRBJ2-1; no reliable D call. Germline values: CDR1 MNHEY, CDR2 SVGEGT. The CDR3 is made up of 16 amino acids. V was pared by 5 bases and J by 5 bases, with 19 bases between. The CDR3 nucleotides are TGTGCCAGCAGTCCCTCCGGGCAGAAGTCCCACAATGAGCAGTTCTTC. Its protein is CASSPSGQKSHNEQFF.

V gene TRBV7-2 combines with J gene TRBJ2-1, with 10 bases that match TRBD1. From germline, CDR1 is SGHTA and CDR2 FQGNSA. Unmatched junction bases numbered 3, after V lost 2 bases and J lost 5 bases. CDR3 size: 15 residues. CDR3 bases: TGTGCCAGCAGCTTAAGGGACAGGGGCAACAATGAGCAGTTCTTC. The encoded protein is CASSLRDRGNNEQFF.

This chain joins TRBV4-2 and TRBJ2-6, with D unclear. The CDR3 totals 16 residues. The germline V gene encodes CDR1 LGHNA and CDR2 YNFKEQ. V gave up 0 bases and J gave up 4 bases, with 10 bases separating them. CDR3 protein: CASSQETGLGANVLTF. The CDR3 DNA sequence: TGTGCCAGCAGCCAAGAAACCGGGCTAGGGGCCAACGTCCTGACTTTC.

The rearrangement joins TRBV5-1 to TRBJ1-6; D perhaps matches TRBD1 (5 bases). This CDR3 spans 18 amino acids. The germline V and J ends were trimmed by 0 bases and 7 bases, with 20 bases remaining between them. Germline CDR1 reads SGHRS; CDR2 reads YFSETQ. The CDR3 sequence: CASSLDERRGSRNSPLHF. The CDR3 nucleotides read TGCGCCAGCAGCTTGGATGAGAGAAGGGGATCGAGAAATTCACCCCTCCACTTT.

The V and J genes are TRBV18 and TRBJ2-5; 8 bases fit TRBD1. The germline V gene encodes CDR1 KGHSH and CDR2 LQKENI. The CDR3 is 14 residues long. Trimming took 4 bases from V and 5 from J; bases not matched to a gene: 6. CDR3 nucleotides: TGTGCCAGCTCACGAGACGGACAGGGTGAGACCCAGTACTTC. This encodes CASSRDGQGETQYF.

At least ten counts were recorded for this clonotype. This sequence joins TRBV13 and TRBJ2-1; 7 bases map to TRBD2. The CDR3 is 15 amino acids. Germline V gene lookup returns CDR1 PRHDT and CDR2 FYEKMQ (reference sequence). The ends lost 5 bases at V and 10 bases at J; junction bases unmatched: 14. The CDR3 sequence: CASSASRGAGSEQFF. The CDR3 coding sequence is TGTGCCAGCAGCGCTAGTCGGGGAGCGGGAAGCGAGCAGTTCTTC.

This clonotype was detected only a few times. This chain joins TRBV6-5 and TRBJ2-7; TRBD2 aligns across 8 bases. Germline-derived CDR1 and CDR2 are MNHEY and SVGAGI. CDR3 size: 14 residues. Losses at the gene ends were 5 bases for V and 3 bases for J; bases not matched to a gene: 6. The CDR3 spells CASSDGTRVYEQYF. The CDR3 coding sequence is TGTGCCAGCAGTGATGGGACTAGAGTCTACGAGCAGTACTTC.

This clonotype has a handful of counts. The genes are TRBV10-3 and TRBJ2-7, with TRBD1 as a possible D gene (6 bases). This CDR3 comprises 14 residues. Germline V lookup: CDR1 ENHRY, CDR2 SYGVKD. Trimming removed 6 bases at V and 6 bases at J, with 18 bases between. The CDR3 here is CAISGAGTGPEQYF. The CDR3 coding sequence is TGTGCCATCAGCGGAGCAGGTACAGGGCCCGAGCAGTACTTC.

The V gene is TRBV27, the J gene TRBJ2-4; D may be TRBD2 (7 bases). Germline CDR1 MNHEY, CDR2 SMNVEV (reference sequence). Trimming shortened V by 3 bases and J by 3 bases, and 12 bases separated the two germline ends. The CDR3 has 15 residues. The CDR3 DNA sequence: TGTGCCAGCAGTTTCCTGGGGGGGCACAAAAACATTCAGTACTTC. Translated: CASSFLGGHKNIQYF.

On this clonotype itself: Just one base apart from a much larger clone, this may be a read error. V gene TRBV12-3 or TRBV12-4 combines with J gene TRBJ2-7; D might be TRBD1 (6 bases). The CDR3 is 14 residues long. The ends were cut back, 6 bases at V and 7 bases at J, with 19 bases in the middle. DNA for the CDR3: TGTGCCAGCAGGGTTGGGCAGGGGATCAGTGAGCAGTACTTC. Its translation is CASRVGQGISEQYF.

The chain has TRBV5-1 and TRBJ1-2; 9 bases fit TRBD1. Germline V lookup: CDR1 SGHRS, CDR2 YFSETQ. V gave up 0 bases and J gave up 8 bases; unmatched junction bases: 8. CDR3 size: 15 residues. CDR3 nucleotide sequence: TGCGCCAGCAGCTTGGATACAGGGGGCGGATTGGGCTACACCTTC. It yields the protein CASSLDTGGGLGYTF.

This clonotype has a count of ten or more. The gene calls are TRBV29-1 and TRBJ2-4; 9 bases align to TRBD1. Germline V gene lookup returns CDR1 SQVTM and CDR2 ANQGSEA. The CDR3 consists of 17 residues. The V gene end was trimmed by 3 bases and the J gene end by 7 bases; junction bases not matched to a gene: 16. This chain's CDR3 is CSVDGGRDREGYNIQYF. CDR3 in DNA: TGCAGCGTTGATGGTGGAAGGGACAGGGAGGGGTACAACATTCAGTACTTC.

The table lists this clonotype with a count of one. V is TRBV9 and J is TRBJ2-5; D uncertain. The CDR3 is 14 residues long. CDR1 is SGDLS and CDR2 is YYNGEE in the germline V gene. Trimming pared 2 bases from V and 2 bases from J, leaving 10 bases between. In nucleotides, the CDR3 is TGTGCCAGCAGCGTTTCTCCAGTACAAGAGACCCAGTACTTC. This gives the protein CASSVSPVQETQYF. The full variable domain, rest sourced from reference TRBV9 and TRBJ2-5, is DSGVTQTPKHLITATGQRVTLRCSPRSGDLSVYWYQQSLDQGLQFLIQYYNGEERAKGNILERFSAQQFPDLHSELNLSSLELGDSALYFCASSVSPVQETQYFGPGTRLLVL.

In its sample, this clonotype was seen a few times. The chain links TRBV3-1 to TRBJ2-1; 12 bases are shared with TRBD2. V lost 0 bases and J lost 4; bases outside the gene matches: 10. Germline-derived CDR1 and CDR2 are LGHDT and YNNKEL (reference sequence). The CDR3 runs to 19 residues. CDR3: CASSQEKRLAGGPYNEQFF. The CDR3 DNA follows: TGTGCCAGCAGCCAAGAAAAGCGCCTAGCGGGGGGGCCTTACAATGAGCAGTTCTTC.

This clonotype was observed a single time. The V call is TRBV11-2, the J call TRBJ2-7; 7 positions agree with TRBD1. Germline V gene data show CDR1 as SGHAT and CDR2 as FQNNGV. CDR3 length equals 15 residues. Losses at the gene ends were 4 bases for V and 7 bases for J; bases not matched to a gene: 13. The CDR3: CASSYVRTGYNEQYF. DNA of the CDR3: TGTGCCAGCAGCTACGTCCGGACAGGCTACAATGAGCAGTACTTC. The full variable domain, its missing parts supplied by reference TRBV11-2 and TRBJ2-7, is EAGVAQSPRYKIIEKRQSVAFWCNPISGHATLYWYQQILGQGPKLLIQFQNNGVVDDSQLPKDRFSAERLKGVDSTLKIQPAKLEDSAVYLCASSYVRTGYNEQYFGPGTRLTVT.

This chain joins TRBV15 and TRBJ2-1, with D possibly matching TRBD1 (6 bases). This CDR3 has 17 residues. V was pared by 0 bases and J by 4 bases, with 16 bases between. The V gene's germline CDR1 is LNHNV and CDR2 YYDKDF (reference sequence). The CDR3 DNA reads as TGTGCCACCAGCAGAGAATTTGGGGGCAGGTCATACAATGAGCAGTTCTTC. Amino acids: CATSREFGGRSYNEQFF.

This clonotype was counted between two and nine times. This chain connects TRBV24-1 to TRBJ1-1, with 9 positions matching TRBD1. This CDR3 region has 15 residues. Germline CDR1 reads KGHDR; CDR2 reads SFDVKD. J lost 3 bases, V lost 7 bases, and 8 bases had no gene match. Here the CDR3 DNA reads TGTGCCACCAGCTCTCCGGGACAGGGAGACACTGAAGCTTTCTTT. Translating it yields CATSSPGQGDTEAFF.

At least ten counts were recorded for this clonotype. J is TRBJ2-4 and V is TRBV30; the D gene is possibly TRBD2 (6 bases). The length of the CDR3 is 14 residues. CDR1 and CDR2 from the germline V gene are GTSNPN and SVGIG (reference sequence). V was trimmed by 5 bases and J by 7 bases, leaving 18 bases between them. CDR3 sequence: CAWCCGVDGNIQYF. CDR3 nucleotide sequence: TGTGCCTGGTGCTGCGGGGTGGACGGGAACATTCAGTACTTC.

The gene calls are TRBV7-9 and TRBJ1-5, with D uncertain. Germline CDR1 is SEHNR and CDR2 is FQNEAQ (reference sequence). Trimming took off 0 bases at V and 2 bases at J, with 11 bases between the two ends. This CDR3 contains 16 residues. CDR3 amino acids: CASSLAPGEGNQPQHF. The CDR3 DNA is TGTGCCAGCAGCTTAGCGCCTGGGGAGGGCAATCAGCCCCAGCATTTT.

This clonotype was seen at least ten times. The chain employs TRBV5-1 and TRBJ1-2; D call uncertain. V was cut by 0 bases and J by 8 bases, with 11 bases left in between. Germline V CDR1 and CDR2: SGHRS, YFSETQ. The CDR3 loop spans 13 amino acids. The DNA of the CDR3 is TGCGCCAGCAGCTTGGAGGGTTTTAAAGGCTACACCTTC. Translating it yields CASSLEGFKGYTF.